Listed below are T cell receptor beta chains from one sample, sequenced in a study of neurological immune-mediated disorders. From the 5' RACE reads, TCRdb called clonotypes with MiXCR, one entry per CDR3 protein. The data hold 65,000 to 75,000 distinct CDR3 sequences, with more than 4.5% observed a single time. The sequencing sample was made of PBMCs. These receptors were collected from a human donor with multiple sclerosis. The donor label of this sample is uncertain. Both conserved end residues are part of each CDR3. The D gene is left open where the match is weak. Rows may omit the clone size; those that give it use once, few, many or a size class.

>-|TRBJ2-3|many|TRBV6-2/TRBV6-3
CASTHHYRDTQYF
TGTGCCAGCACCCACCATTACCGCGATACGCAGTATTTT
>-|TRBJ1-1|many|TRBV6-5
CASRVGGTEAFF
TGTGCCAGCAGGGTTGGGGGCACTGAAGCTTTCTTT
>-|TRBJ2-5|many|TRBV7-8
CASSLGQQETQYF
TGTGCCAGCAGCTTGGGGCAGCAAGAGACCCAGTACTTC
>TRBD2|TRBJ2-7|many|TRBV5-1
CASSPRGGQTYEQYF
TGCGCCAGCAGCCCCCGGGGGGGCCAAACCTACGAGCAGTACTTC
>-|TRBJ1-2|many|TRBV2
CASSGQNYGYTF
TGTGCCAGCAGTGGACAAAACTATGGCTACACCTTC
>TRBD2|TRBJ2-2|-|TRBV27
CASSLLAGGPGGELFF
TGTGCCAGCAGTTTACTAGCGGGGGGGCCGGGCGGGGAGCTGTTTTTT
>-|TRBJ1-5|many|TRBV20-1
CSARGRNQPQHF
TGCAGTGCTAGAGGCAGAAATCAGCCCCAGCATTTT
>TRBD1|TRBJ1-2|many|TRBV5-5
CASSLMKGAHGYTF
TGTGCCAGCAGCTTGATGAAGGGGGCACATGGCTACACCTTC
>-|TRBJ2-1|-|TRBV7-2
CASSLDSWREQFF
TGTGCCAGCAGCTTAGATTCTTGGCGTGAGCAGTTCTTC
>-|TRBJ1-2|many|TRBV7-9
CASSAQVRYGYTF
TGTGCCAGCAGCGCACAGGTTCGCTATGGCTACACCTTC
>-|TRBJ2-7|many|TRBV5-5
CASSLGAGSSYEQYF
TGTGCCAGCAGCTTGGGGGCAGGGAGCTCCTACGAGCAGTACTTC
>TRBD1|TRBJ1-1|many|TRBV7-2
CASSLAGQMMNTEAFF
TGTGCCAGCAGCTTAGCGGGACAGATGATGAACACTGAAGCTTTCTTT
>TRBD1|TRBJ1-5|many|TRBV15
CATSRDPGGDQPQHF
TGTGCCACCAGCAGAGATCCAGGGGGCGATCAGCCCCAGCATTTT
>TRBD2|TRBJ2-7|many|TRBV20-1
CSARALSGASSYEQYF
TGCAGTGCTAGAGCACTCAGCGGGGCGAGCTCCTACGAGCAGTACTTC
>-|TRBJ2-3|-|TRBV29-1
CSVEEVGETTDTQYF
TGCAGCGTTGAAGAGGTCGGAGAGACCACAGATACGCAGTATTTT
>-|TRBJ1-1|many|TRBV5-1
CASSYPDSNTEAFF
TGCGCCAGCAGCTACCCGGACTCGAACACTGAAGCTTTCTTT
>TRBD2|TRBJ2-3|medium-sized|TRBV20-1
CSARDEASGGLSTDTQYF
TGCAGTGCTAGAGATGAGGCTAGCGGGGGCTTAAGCACAGATACGCAGTATTTT
>-|TRBJ2-7|many|TRBV6-5
CASSYSTQFLGPPIYEQYF
TGTGCCAGCAGTTACTCGACTCAGTTCTTAGGACCCCCGATCTACGAGCAGTACTTC
>-|TRBJ2-1|medium-sized|TRBV2
CASSKTLKGHNEQFF
TGTGCCAGCAGTAAGACCCTAAAGGGCCACAATGAGCAGTTCTTC
>TRBD1|TRBJ1-2|many|TRBV27
CASSPGQGGFYGYTF
TGTGCCAGCAGTCCCGGACAGGGGGGTTTCTATGGCTACACCTTC
>-|TRBJ1-1|many|TRBV27
CASSSPPGRNTEAFF
TGTGCCAGCAGTTCCCCCCCGGGCAGGAACACTGAAGCTTTCTTT
>-|TRBJ2-1|many|TRBV9
CASSVEGQDYNEQFF
TGTGCCAGCAGCGTAGAAGGGCAGGACTACAATGAGCAGTTCTTC
>TRBD1|TRBJ1-4|few|TRBV5-1
CANSPGDRFGEKLFF
TGCGCCAACAGCCCGGGGGACAGGTTTGGCGAAAAACTGTTTTTT
>-|TRBJ1-3|many|TRBV5-1
CASSLGDFSGNTIYF
TGCGCCAGCAGCTTGGGAGATTTCTCTGGAAACACCATATATTTT
>TRBD1|TRBJ2-4|-|TRBV20-1
CSAGQGVGNIQYF
TGCAGTGCTGGACAGGGGGTTGGAAACATTCAGTACTTC
>-|TRBJ1-1|many|TRBV10-3
CAVAPGRPANTEAFF
TGTGCCGTTGCACCGGGCCGCCCGGCGAACACTGAAGCTTTCTTT
>-|TRBJ2-7|many|TRBV20-1
CSATTGNYEQYF
TGCAGTGCAACGACAGGAAACTACGAGCAGTACTTC
>-|TRBJ2-3|many|TRBV20-1
CSARDVGGAGTDTQYF
TGCAGTGCTAGAGATGTTGGCGGCGCCGGCACAGATACGCAGTATTTT
>-|TRBJ2-5|many|TRBV5-1
CASSAQGLQETQYF
TGCGCCAGCAGCGCACAGGGACTCCAAGAGACCCAGTACTTC
>-|TRBJ2-5|many|TRBV5-1
CASSFLGTETQYF
TGCGCCAGCAGCTTCCTGGGAACAGAGACCCAGTACTTC
>TRBD2|TRBJ2-1|many|TRBV5-1
CASTPVAGGNEQFF
TGCGCCAGCACCCCAGTAGCGGGGGGGAATGAGCAGTTCTTC
>TRBD2|TRBJ2-5|many|TRBV5-1
CASSFTSGLAGPRDF
TGCGCCAGCAGCTTCACCTCCGGACTAGCGGGCCCCCGGGACTTC
>-|TRBJ1-4|many|TRBV29-1
CSVEGGGEKLFF
TGCAGCGTAGAGGGGGGAGGAGAAAAACTGTTTTTT
>-|TRBJ2-5|many|TRBV15
CATSRGSSDPQETQYF
TGTGCCACCAGCAGAGGGTCCAGCGACCCCCAAGAGACCCAGTACTTC
>TRBD1|TRBJ1-1|many|TRBV20-1
CSAAKQGEDTEAFF
TGCAGTGCCGCCAAACAGGGGGAGGACACTGAAGCTTTCTTT
>TRBD2|TRBJ2-3|many|TRBV29-1
CSVLAGGRPDTQYF
TGCAGCGTTCTAGCGGGGGGGCGACCAGATACGCAGTATTTT
>-|TRBJ1-2|many|TRBV5-1
CASSLSASSNYGYTF
TGCGCCAGCAGCTTGAGCGCGTCTTCTAACTATGGCTACACCTTC
>-|TRBJ1-6|many|TRBV5-1
CASSPLGQPIPRWTPLHF
TGCGCCAGCAGCCCACTTGGACAGCCTATTCCCCGTTGGACACCCCTCCACTTT
>TRBD2|TRBJ2-3|many|TRBV20-1
CSAKPGTSGGAGTDTQYF
TGCAGTGCGAAGCCCGGGACTAGCGGGGGCGCGGGCACAGATACGCAGTATTTT
>-|TRBJ2-7|many|TRBV2
CASSEWYGGDYEQYF
TGTGCCAGCAGTGAATGGTACGGTGGGGATTACGAGCAGTACTTC
>-|TRBJ1-1|many|TRBV12-3/TRBV12-4
CASSLNSPGTNTEAFF
TGTGCCAGCAGTTTAAATTCCCCAGGGACGAACACTGAAGCTTTCTTT
>-|TRBJ2-5|many|TRBV20-1
CSARDRTPARETQYF
TGCAGTGCTAGAGATCGGACGCCTGCCCGGGAGACCCAGTACTTC
>-|TRBJ1-1|many|TRBV21-1
CASSNRGRTAVNTEAFF
TGTGCCAGCAGTAACCGCGGTCGGACAGCTGTGAACACTGAAGCTTTCTTT
>-|TRBJ2-2|-|TRBV20-1
CSAVGGMQKTGELFF
TGCAGTGCCGTAGGGGGGATGCAGAAAACCGGGGAGCTGTTTTTT
>TRBD2|TRBJ2-2|-|TRBV4-2
CATSRDGGFTGELFF
TGTGCCACCAGCCGGGACGGGGGGTTTACCGGGGAGCTGTTTTTT
>TRBD1|TRBJ1-6|many|TRBV27
CASSPGSGTVYNSPLHF
TGTGCCAGCAGTCCGGGTTCCGGGACAGTCTATAATTCACCCCTCCACTTT
>-|TRBJ2-5|many|TRBV7-6
CASSFAPPGGGTETQYF
TGTGCCAGCAGCTTCGCGCCCCCGGGCGGGGGCACAGAGACCCAGTACTTC
>-|TRBJ2-1|-|TRBV2
CASRRDSGYNEQFF
TGTGCCAGCCGCCGGGACAGCGGGTACAATGAGCAGTTCTTC
>TRBD2|TRBJ2-1|many|TRBV27
CAIERGYYNEQFF
TGTGCCATCGAGCGGGGGTATTACAATGAGCAGTTCTTC
>-|TRBJ1-1|many|TRBV5-5
CASSLGGMNTEAFF
TGTGCCAGCAGCTTGGGGGGGATGAACACTGAAGCTTTCTTT
>TRBD1|TRBJ1-2|many|TRBV11-2
CASSLVPRRDRVLGYTF
TGTGCCAGCAGCTTAGTTCCACGGAGAGACAGGGTTCTGGGCTACACCTTC
>-|TRBJ2-5|many|TRBV9
CASSVAASRETQYF
TGTGCCAGCAGCGTAGCCGCTAGCAGAGAGACCCAGTACTTC
>TRBD1|TRBJ2-6|many|TRBV4-1
CASSLPEDRLSSGANVLTF
TGCGCCAGCAGCCTTCCGGAGGACAGGCTCTCCTCTGGGGCCAACGTCCTGACTTTC